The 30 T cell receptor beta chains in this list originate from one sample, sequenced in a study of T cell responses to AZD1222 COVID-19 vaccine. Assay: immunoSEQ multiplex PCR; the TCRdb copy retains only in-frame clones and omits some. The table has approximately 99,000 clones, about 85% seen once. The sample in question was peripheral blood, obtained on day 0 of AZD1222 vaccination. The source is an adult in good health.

This CDR3 reads CASSLDQRSIYEQYV. The CDR3 DNA sequence: TGTGCCAGCAGCTTAGACCAGCGTTCCATCTACGAGCAGTACGTC. This rearrangement joins TRBV11-2 to TRBJ2-7; D gene unclear. V lost 0 bases and J 3 bases, leaving 12 bases between the germline ends. Germline-derived CDR1 and CDR2 are SGHAT and FQNNGV. There are 15 residues in the CDR3.

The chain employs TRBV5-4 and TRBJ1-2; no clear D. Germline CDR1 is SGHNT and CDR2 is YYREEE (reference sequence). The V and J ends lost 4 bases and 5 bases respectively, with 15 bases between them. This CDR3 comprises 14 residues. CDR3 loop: CASSPSRDGYGYTF. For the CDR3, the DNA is TGTGCCAGCAGCCCGTCGAGGGATGGGTATGGCTACACCTTC.

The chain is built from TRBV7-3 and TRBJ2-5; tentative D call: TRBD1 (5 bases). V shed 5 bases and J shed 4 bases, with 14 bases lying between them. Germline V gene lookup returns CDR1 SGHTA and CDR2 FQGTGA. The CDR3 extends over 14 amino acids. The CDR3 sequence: CASSKGPPGETQYF. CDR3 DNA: TGTGCCAGCAGCAAGGGGCCCCCCGGAGAGACCCAGTACTTC. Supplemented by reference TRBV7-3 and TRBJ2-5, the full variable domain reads GAGVSQTPSNKVTEKGKYVELRCDPISGHTALYWYRQSLGQGPEFLIYFQGTGAADDSGLPNDRFFAVRPEGSVSTLKIQRTERGDSAVYLCASSKGPPGETQYFGPGTRLLVL.

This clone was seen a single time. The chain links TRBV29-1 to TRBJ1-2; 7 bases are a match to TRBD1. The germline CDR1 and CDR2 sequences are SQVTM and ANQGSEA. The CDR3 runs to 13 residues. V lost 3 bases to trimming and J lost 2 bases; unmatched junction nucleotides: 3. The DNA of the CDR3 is TGCAGCGTTGATACAGGGGCCAACTATGGCTACACCTTC. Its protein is CSVDTGANYGYTF.

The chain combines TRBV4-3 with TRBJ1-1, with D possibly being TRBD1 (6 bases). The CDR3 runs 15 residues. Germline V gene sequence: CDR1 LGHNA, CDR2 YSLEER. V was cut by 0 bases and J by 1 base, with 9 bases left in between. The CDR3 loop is CASSQDGGGNTEAFF. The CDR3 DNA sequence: TGCGCCAGCAGCCAAGACGGGGGCGGGAACACTGAAGCTTTCTTT.

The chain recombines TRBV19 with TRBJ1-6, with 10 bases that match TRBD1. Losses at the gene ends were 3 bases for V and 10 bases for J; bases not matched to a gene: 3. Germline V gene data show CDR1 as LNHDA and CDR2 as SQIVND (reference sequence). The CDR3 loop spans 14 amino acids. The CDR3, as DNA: TGTGCCAGTAGTATTGACAGGGGGCGATCACCCCTCCACTTT. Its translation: CASSIDRGRSPLHF.

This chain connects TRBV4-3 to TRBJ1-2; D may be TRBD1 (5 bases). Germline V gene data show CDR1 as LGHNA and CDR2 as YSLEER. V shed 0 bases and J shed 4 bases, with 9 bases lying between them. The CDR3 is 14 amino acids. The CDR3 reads CASSQDLGTYGYTF. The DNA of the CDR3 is TGCGCCAGCAGCCAAGATTTGGGGACCTATGGCTACACCTTC.

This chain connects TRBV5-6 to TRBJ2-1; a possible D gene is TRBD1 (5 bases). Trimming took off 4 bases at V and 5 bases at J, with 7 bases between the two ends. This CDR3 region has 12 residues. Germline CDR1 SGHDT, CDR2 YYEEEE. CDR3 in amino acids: CASSVGDNEQFF. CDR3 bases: TGTGCCAGCAGCGTAGGGGACAATGAGCAGTTCTTC.

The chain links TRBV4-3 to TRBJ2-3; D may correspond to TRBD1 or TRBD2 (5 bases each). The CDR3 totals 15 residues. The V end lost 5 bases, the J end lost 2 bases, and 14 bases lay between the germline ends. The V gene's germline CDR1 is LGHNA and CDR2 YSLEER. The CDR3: CASSSGLDATDTQYF. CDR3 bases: TGCGCCAGCAGCTCGGGGCTAGATGCCACAGATACGCAGTATTTT.

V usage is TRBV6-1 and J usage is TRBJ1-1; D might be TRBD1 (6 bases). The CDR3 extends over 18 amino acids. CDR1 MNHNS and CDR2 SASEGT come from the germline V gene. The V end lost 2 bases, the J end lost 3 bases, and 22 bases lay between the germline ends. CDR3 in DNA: TGTGCCAGCAGTGAAATAGGGCAGGGGTTCGGGTTAGACACTGAAGCTTTCTTT. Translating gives CASSEIGQGFGLDTEAFF.

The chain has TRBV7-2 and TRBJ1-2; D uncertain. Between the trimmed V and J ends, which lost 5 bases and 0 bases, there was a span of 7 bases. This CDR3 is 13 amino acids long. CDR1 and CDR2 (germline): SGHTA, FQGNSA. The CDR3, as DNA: TGTGCCAGCAGCCCCGGTCCTAACTATGGCTACACCTTC. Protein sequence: CASSPGPNYGYTF.

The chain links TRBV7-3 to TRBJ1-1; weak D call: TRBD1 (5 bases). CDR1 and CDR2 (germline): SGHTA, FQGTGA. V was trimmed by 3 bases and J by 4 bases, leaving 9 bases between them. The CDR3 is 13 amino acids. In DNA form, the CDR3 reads TGTGCCAGCAGCTTTCAGGGTAGCACTGAAGCTTTCTTT. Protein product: CASSFQGSTEAFF.

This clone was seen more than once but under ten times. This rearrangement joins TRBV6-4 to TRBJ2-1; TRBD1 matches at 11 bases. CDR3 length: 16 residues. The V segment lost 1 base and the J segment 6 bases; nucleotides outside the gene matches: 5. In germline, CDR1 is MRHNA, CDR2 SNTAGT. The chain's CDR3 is CASSDLPGQGGNEQFF. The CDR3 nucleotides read TGTGCCAGCAGTGACTTACCGGGACAGGGGGGCAATGAGCAGTTCTTC.

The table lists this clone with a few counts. CDR3 sequence reads: CASSQDLDRSSYNEQFF. CDR3 bases: TGTGCCAGCAGCCAAGACCTGGACAGGAGCTCCTACAATGAGCAGTTCTTC. V is TRBV4-2 and J is TRBJ2-1, with 7 bases matching TRBD1. This CDR3 is 17 amino acids long. Germline V CDR1 and CDR2: LGHNA, YNFKEQ. Trimming took 0 bases from V and 0 from J; bases not matched to a gene: 5.

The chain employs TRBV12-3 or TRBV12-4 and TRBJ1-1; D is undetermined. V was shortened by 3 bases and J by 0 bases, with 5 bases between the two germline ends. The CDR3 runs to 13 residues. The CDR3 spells CASSFVLNTEAFF. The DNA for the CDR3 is TGTGCCAGCAGTTTTGTATTGAACACTGAAGCTTTCTTT.

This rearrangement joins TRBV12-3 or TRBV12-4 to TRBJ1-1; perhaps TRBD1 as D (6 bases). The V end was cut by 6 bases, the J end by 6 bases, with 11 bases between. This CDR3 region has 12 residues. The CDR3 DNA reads TGTGCCAGCAGGAGGGGGTTGGCTGAAGCTTTCTTT. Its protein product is CASRRGLAEAFF.

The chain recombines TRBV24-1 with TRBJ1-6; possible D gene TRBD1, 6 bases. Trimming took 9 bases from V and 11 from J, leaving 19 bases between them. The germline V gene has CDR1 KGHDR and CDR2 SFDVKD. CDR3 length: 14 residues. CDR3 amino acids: CATRKQGLGTPLHF. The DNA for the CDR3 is TGTGCCACCCGAAAACAGGGACTTGGGACACCCCTCCACTTT.

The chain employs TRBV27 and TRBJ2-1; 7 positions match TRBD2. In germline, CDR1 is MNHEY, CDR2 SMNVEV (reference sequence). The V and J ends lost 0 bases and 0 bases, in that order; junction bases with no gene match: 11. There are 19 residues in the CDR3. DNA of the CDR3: TGTGCCAGCAGTTTATCGATGGGGGGGTACTCTAGCTCCTACAATGAGCAGTTCTTC. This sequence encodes CASSLSMGGYSSSYNEQFF.

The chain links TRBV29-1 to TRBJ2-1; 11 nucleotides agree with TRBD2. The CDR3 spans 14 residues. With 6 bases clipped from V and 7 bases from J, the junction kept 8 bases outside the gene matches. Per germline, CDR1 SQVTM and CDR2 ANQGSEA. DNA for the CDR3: TGCAGCGTGTCACGGGGACTAGCGGTGAATGAGCAGTTCTTC. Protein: CSVSRGLAVNEQFF.

The CDR3 loop is CASTVGTGGLEAFF. CDR3 DNA: TGTGCCAGTACCGTGGGGACAGGGGGCTTGGAAGCTTTCTTT. The V and J genes are TRBV19 and TRBJ1-1; 12 nucleotides match TRBD1. V shed 7 bases, J shed 8 bases, and the junction held 8 bases outside the gene matches. The CDR3 has 14 residues. Germline V gene sequence: CDR1 LNHDA, CDR2 SQIVND (reference sequence).

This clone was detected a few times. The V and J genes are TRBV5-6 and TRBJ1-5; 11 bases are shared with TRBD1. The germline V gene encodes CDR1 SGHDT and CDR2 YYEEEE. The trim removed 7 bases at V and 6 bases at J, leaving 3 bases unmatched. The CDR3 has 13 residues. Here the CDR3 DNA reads TGTGCCAGCGGGACAGGGGGTATTCAGCCCCAGCATTTT. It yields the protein CASGTGGIQPQHF.

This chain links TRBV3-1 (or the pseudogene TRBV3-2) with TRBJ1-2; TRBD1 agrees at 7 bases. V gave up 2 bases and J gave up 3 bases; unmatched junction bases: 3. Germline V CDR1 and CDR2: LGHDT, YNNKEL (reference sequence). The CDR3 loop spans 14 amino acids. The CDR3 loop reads CASSQRDSYYGYTF. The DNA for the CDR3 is TGTGCCAGCAGCCAAAGGGACAGCTACTATGGCTACACCTTC.

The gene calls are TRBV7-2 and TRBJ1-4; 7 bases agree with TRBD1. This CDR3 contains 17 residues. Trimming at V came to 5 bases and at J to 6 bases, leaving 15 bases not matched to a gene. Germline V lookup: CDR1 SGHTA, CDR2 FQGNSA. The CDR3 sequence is CASSPDRPLATDEKLFF. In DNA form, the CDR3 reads TGTGCCAGCAGCCCGGACAGGCCCCTTGCCACTGATGAAAAACTGTTTTTT.

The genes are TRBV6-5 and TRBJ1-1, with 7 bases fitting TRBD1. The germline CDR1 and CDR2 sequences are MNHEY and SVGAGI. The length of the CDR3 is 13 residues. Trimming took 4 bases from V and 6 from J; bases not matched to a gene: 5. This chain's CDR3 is CASSFRTGAEAFF. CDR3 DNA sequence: TGTGCCAGCAGTTTTCGGACAGGTGCTGAAGCTTTCTTT.

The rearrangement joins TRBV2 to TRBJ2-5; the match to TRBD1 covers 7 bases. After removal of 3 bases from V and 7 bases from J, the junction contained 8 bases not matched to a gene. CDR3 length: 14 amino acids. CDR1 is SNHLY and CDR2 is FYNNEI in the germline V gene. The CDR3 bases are TGTGCCAGCAGTGACCCCGGGACAGCCGCGACCCAGTACTTC. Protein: CASSDPGTAATQYF.

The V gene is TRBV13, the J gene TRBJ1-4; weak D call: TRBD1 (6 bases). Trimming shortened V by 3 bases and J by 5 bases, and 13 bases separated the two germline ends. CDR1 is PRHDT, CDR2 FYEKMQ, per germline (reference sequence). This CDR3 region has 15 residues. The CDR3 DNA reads TGTGCCAGCAGCTTGAGGACAGAAACAAATGAAAAACTGTTTTTT. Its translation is CASSLRTETNEKLFF.

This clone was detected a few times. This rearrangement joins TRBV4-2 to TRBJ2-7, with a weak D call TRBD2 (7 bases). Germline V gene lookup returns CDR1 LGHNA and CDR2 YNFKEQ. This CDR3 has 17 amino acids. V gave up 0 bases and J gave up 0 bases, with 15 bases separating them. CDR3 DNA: TGTGCCAGCAGCCAAGATAGGGGGGGACTTTTCTCCTACGAGCAGTACGTC. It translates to CASSQDRGGLFSYEQYV.

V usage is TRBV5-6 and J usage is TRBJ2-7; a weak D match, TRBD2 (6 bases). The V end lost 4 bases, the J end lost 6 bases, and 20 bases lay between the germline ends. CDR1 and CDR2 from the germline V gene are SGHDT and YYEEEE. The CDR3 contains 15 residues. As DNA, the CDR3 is TGTGCCAGCAGCCATGTGCGGGGTACGGCGCGCGAGCAGTACTTC. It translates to CASSHVRGTAREQYF.

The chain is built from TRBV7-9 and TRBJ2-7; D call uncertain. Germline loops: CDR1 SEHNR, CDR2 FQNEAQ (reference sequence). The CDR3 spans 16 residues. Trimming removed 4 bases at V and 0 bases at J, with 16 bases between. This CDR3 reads CASSSGRVASSYEQYV. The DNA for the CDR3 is TGTGCCAGCAGCTCCGGTAGAGTTGCCAGCTCCTACGAGCAGTACGTC.

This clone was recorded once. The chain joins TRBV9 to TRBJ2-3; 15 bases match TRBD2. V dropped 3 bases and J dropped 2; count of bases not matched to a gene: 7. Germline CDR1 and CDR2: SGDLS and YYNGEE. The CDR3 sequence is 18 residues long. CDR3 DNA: TGTGCCAGCAGCGGGACTAGCGGGGGGGCTGAGAACACAGATACGCAGTATTTT. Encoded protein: CASSGTSGGAENTDTQYF.